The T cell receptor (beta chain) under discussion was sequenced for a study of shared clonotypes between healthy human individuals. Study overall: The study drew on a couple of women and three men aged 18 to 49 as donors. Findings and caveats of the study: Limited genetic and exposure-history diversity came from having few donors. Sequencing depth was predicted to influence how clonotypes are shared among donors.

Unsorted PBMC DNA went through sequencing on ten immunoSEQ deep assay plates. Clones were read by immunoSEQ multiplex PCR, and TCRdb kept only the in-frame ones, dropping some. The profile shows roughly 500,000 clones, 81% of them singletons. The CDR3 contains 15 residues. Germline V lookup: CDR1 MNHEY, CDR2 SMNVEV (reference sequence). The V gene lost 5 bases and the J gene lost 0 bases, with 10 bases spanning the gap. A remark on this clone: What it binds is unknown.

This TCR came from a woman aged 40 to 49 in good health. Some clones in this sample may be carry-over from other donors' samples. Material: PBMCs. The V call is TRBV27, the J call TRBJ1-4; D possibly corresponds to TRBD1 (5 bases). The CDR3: CASSAQGATNEKLFF. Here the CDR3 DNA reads TGTGCCAGCAGTGCCCAGGGTGCAACTAATGAAAAACTGTTTTTT.